A selection of T cell receptor beta chains follows, all from one sample in a study of Ad26.COV2.S vaccination and SARS-CoV-2 variants. The method was immunoSEQ multiplex PCR; TCRdb's version includes in-frame clones alone and lacks a portion of them. Among about 350,000 clones listed, around 89% were seen once. The material was peripheral blood, obtained in a trial of Ad26.COV2.S vaccine versus placebo. Receptor source: a person between 18 and 65 years old who received the Ad26.COV2.S COVID-19 vaccine or a placebo. Each CDR3 is given with its conserved first and last residue.

len	v_gene	j_gene	CDR3aa
15	TRBV9	TRBJ1-1	CASSVEGTAATEAFF
13	TRBV27	TRBJ2-7	CASSGRPSYEQYF
17	TRBV7-6	TRBJ1-3	CASSLTGTGGSGNTIYF
15	TRBV30	TRBJ2-7	CAGNLRDSGAYEQYF
15	TRBV5-7	TRBJ1-5	CASSSLRYSNQPQHF
17	TRBV18	TRBJ2-1	CASSPTRSLSIGNEQFF
16	TRBV28	TRBJ2-2	CASSPTGTLEHRGAVF
16	TRBV2	TRBJ2-6	CASTGGRGSGANVLTF
13	TRBV7-9	TRBJ2-3	CASRLASTDTQYF
14	TRBV9	TRBJ2-3	CASSAGGIADTQYF
12	TRBV19	TRBJ1-1	CASSIGRMAAFF
13	TRBV9	TRBJ2-1	CASSSQGYNEQFF
16	TRBV7-8	TRBJ2-3	CASSLESGASTDTQYF
15	TRBV30	TRBJ1-5	CAWSVLFKGDQPQHF
16	TRBV30	TRBJ2-5	CAWSVPHSGGLETQYF
16	TRBV5-4	TRBJ1-3	CASSPTRGQGRNTIYF
14	TRBV7-2	TRBJ2-1	CASSLGGGWDEQFF
15	TRBV11-2	TRBJ2-1	CASSRQGTLNNEQFF
15	TRBV5-1	TRBJ2-2	CASSGSGANTGELFF
13	TRBV5-1	TRBJ1-1	CASSPFGATEAFF
13	TRBV4-3	TRBJ1-1	CASSNPRDTEAFF
14	TRBV5-4	TRBJ1-2	CASSLVGQGYGYTF
14	TRBV9	TRBJ1-5	CASSVRGGREPQHF
13	TRBV7-9	TRBJ1-5	CASSTTGDQPQHF
13	TRBV19	TRBJ2-4	CASSIDPKNIQYF
14	TRBV19	TRBJ1-2	CASSEGQVLGGYTF
17	TRBV4-3	TRBJ2-7	CASSQDRGAGSSYEQYF
13	TRBV9	TRBJ1-6	CASGSEGNSPLHF
15	TRBV6-5	TRBJ2-7	CASSLGRSSSYEQYF
15	TRBV4-1	TRBJ2-7	CASSQGTGSSYEQYF